The T cell receptor beta chain described here comes from a study of CD8 T cells in ankylosing spondylitis (dated by TCRdb to 2015 to 2018). General notes on the study: To find TCR variants linked to disease, the study profiled T cell receptor beta repertoires in ankylosing spondylitis patients and healthy donors. The whole study cohort included over a hundred healthy donors and 25 ankylosing spondylitis patients. Samples of peripheral blood were taken, and for ankylosing spondylitis patients, synovial fluid was collected as well.

About this clonotype: No antigen is known for it. Within one base of it there is no much larger clone, and no base qualities were kept.

On the study overall, not on this receptor specifically: The disease-linked clones had a CD8+ phenotype and were found at relatively low frequencies in peripheral blood. The disease-linked clones were reported to be significantly enriched in matched synovial fluid samples from ankylosing spondylitis patients. Blood from ankylosing spondylitis patients appeared to be characterized by a TCR beta motif made up of under ten highly homologous amino acid variants. Some motif variants were previously reported in synovial fluid and blood of reactive arthritis patients, suggesting common disease-initiation mechanisms.

According to the germline V gene, CDR1 reads SQVTM and CDR2 reads ANQGSEA. The germline ends are 18 bases apart after V is trimmed by 0 bases and J by 9 bases. There are 15 amino acids in the CDR3, from cysteine to phenylalanine inclusive. Just the 45-base CDR3 DNA is kept, in frame starting at base 1. TCRdb records Illumina HiSeq 2500 as the sequencer. Quantitative 5'-RACE with molecular barcodes was used to prepare TCR beta libraries. Regarding the original processing steps: A new computational method, built on a probabilistic model of VDJ rearrangement, was used to identify disease-linked TCR variants. TCRdb applied fastp at Q25 and MiXCR to the public reads, then kept only in-frame beta chains. When rows share a CDR3 protein, they turn into one entry using the most common DNA and genes. These V and J calls originate from TCRdb's pipeline instead of the authors' own analysis. This sample gives about 250,000 distinct CDR3 sequences in total; roughly 32% of them show up just once. In total, the top ten clones hold around 4.2% of the sample.

The chain uses TRBV29-1 and TRBJ2-1; the D region may be TRBD1 or TRBD2, each matching 5 bases equally. Sequenced input: blood, either unsorted or a sorted T cell fraction (not recorded which). The receptor comes from a male donor with ankylosing spondylitis or in good health (not recorded which). The CDR3 sequence is CSVEDLRAGASEQFF. The DNA reads TGCAGCGTTGAAGACTTACGGGCCGGGGCTTCTGAGCAGTTCTTC.